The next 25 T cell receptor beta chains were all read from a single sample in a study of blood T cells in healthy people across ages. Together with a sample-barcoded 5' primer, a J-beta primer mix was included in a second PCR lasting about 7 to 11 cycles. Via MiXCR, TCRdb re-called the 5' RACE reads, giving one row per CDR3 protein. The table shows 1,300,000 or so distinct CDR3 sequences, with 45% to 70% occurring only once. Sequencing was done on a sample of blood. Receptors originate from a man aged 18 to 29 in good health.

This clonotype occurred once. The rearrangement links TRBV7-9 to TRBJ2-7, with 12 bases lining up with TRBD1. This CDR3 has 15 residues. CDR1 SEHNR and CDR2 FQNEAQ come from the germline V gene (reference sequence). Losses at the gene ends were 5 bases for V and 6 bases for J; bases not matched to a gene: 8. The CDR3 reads CASSGGQGALGEQYF. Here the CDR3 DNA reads TGTGCCAGCAGCGGGGGACAGGGGGCGCTTGGCGAGCAGTACTTC.

The CDR3 DNA is TGCAGCGTTGGGGTTCCCGAAGCTTTCTTT. Translation: CSVGVPEAFF. The chain carries TRBV29-1 and TRBJ1-1; D is unresolved. The length of the CDR3 is 10 residues. Per the germline V gene, CDR1 is SQVTM and CDR2 is ANQGSEA. V dropped 4 bases and J dropped 8 bases, with 8 bases sitting between them.

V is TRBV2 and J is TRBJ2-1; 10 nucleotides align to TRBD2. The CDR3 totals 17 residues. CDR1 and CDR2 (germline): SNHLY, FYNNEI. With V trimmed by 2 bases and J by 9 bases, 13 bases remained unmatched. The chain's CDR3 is CASSERGLATKGIEQFF. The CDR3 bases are TGTGCCAGCAGTGAAAGGGGACTAGCGACGAAAGGGATTGAGCAGTTCTTC.

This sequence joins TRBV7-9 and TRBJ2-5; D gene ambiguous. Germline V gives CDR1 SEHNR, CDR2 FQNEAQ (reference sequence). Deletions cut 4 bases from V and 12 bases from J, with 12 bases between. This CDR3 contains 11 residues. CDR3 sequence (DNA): TGTGCCAGCAGCTCTGGTATTCAGGAGTACTTC. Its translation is CASSSGIQEYF.

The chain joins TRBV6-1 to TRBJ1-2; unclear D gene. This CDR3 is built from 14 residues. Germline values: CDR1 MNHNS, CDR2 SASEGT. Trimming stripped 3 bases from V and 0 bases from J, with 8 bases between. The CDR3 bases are TGTGCCAGCAGTGAGCCAGGAACTAACTATGGCTACACCTTC. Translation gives CASSEPGTNYGYTF.

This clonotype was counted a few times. In DNA form, the CDR3 reads TGTGCCAGCAGACCCACTAGCGGGGGTGAGACCCAGTACTTC. As protein: CASRPTSGGETQYF. V usage is TRBV6-2 or TRBV6-3 and J usage is TRBJ2-5; 11 positions match TRBD2. From germline, CDR1 is MNHEY and CDR2 SVGEGT. The CDR3 runs to 14 residues. J was trimmed by 5 bases and V by 6 bases; bases with no gene match: 5.

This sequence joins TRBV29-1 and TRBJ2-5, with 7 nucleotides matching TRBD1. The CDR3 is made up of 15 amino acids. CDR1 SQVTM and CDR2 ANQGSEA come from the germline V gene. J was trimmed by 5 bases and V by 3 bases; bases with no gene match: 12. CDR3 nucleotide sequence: TGCAGCGTTGATTTACAGGGGTATCTGCGGGAGACCCAGTACTTC. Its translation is CSVDLQGYLRETQYF.

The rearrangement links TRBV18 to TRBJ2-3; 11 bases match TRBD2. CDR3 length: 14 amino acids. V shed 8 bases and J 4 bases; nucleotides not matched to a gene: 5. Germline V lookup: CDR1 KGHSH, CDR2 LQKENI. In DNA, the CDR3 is TGTGCCAGCGTTACTAGCGGGAGCGCAGATACGCAGTATTTT. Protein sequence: CASVTSGSADTQYF.

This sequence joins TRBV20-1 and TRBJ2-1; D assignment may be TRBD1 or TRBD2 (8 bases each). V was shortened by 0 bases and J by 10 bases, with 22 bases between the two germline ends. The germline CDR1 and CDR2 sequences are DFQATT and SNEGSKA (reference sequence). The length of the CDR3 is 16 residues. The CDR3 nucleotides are TGCAGTGCTAGAGATCAAGGGACAGGACTAGCCTACGAGCAGTTCTTC. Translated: CSARDQGTGLAYEQFF.

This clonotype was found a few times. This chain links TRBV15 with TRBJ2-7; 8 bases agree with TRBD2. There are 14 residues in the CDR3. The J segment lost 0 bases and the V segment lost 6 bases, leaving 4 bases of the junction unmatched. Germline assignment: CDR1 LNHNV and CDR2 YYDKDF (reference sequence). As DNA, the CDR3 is TGTGCCACCAGGCAAAGCGGGAGCTCCTACGAGCAGTACTTC. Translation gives CATRQSGSSYEQYF.

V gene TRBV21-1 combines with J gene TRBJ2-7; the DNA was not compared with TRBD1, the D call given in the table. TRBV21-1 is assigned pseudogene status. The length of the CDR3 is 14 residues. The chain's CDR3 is CASSPLMLINEQYF. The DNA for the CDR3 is TGTGCCAGCAGCCCCCTGATGCTGATCAATGAGCAGTACTTC.

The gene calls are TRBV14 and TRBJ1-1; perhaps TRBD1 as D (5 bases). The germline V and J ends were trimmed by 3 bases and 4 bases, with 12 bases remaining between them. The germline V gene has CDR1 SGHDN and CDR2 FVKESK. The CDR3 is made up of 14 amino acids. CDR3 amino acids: CASSHRPGTTEAFF. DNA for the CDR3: TGTGCCAGCAGCCATCGTCCGGGGACCACTGAAGCTTTCTTT.

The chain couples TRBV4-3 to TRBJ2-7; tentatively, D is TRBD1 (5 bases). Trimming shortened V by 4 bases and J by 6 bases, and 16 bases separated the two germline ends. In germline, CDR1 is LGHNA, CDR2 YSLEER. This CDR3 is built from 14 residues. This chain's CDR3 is CASSPQVRSGEQYF. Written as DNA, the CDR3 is TGCGCCAGCAGCCCACAGGTGCGATCCGGCGAGCAGTACTTC.

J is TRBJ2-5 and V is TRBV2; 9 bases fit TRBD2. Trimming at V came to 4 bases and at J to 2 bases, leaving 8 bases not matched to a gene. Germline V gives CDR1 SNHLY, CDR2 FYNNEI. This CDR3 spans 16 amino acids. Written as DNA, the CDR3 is TGTGCCAGCAGTGTTTCGACTAGCGGTCTACAAGAGACCCAGTACTTC. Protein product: CASSVSTSGLQETQYF.

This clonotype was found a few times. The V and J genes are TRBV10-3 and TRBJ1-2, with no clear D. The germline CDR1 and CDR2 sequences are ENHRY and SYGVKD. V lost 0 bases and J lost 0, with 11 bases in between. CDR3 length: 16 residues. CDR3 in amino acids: CAISESRGRANYGYTF. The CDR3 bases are TGTGCCATCAGTGAGTCCCGGGGTAGAGCTAACTATGGCTACACCTTC.

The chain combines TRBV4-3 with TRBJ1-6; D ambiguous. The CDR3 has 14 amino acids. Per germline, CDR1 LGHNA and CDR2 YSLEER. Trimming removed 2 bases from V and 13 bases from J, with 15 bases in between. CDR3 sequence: CASSQKAPLSPLHF. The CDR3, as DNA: TGCGCCAGCAGCCAAAAAGCCCCATTGTCGCCCCTCCACTTT.

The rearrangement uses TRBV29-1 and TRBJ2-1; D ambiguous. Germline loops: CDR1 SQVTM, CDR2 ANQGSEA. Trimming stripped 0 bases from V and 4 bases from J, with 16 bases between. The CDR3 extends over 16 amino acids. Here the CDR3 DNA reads TGCAGCGTTGAAGAGCCCAGCGCCCTGACTTACAATGAGCAGTTCTTC. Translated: CSVEEPSALTYNEQFF.

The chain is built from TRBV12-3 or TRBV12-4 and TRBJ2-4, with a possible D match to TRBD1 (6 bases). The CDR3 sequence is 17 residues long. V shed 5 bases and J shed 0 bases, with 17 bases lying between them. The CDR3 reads CASSPTPGALAKNIQYF. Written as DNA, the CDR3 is TGTGCCAGCAGTCCCACCCCAGGGGCCCTAGCCAAAAACATTCAGTACTTC.

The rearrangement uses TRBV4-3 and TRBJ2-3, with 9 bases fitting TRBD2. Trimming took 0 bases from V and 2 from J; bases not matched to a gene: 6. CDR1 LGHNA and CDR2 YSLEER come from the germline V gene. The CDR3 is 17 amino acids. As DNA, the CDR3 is TGCGCCAGCAGCCAAGATAATCTAGCGGGACTCACAGATACGCAGTATTTT. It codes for CASSQDNLAGLTDTQYF.

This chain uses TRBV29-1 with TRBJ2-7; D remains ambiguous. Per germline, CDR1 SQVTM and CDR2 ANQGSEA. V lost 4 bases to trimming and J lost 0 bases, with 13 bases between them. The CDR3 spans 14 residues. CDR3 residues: CSVVVRHSSYEQYF. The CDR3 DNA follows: TGCAGCGTTGTAGTCAGACATAGCTCCTACGAGCAGTACTTC.

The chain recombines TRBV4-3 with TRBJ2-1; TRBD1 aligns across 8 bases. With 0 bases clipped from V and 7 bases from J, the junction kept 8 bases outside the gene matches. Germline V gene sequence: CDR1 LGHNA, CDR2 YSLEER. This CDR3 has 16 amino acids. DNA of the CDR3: TGCGCCAGCAGCCAAGAGTCCCAGGGGGCGCTTAATGAGCAGTTCTTC. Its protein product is CASSQESQGALNEQFF.

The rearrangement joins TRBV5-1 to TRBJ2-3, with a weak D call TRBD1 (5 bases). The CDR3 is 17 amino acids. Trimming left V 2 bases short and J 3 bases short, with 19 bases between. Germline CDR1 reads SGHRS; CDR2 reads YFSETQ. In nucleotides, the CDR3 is TGCGCCAGCAGCTTTGGGGCCACCAGAAAAGGGACAGATACGCAGTATTTT. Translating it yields CASSFGATRKGTDTQYF.

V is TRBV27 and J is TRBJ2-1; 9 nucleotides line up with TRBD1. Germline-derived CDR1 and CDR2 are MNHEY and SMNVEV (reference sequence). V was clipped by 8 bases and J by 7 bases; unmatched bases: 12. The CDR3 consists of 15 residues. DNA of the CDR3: TGTGCCAGCGGACCCGGGACAGGGCCAGGGAATGAGCAGTTCTTC. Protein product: CASGPGTGPGNEQFF.

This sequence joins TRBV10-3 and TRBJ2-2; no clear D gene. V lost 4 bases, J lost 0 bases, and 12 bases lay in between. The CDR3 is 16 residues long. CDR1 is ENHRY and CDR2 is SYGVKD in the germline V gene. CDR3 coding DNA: TGTGCCATCAGTGTTGACGCTACCGCGAACACCGGGGAGCTGTTTTTT. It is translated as CAISVDATANTGELFF.

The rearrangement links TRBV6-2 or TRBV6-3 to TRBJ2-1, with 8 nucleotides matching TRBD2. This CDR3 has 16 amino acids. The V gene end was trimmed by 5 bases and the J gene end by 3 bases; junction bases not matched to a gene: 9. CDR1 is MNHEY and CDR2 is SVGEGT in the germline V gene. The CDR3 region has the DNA TGTGCCAGCAGTCACCCCGGACTAGCCAGCTACAATGAGCAGTTCTTC. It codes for CASSHPGLASYNEQFF.